This T cell receptor (beta chain) was sequenced for a study of control samples from healthy donors and cancer patients (TCRdb year 2020). The method was the immunoSEQ multiplex PCR assay. What TCRdb holds here is the immuneACCESS table cut down to in-frame rearrangements. Part of the clones is not present; checked against another copy, under half of the missing clones reflect an unresolved V gene, and the others are unexplained. The sample table shows tens of thousands of clones, and 80% to 95% are seen once. Nearly 0.95% of the sample is taken by the ten largest. V loses 2 bases, J loses 5 bases, and the germline ends lie 2 bases apart. The CDR3 has 11 amino acids, counting the end cysteine and phenylalanine. The retained sequence is limited to the CDR3, 33 bases, with the frame set at the first base. Sequences SGHRS (CDR1) and YFSETQ (CDR2) are obtained from the germline V gene. Concerning this clone itself: Its specific antigen is unknown. No base quality values were provided; no much bigger clone lies one nucleotide off. Other DNA variants within this sample encode the same CDR3.

The sample was blood. The V gene is TRBV5-1 and the J gene is TRBJ2-1; a confident D gene designation cannot be given. The sequence was collected from a woman in her twenties or thirties in good health. The nucleotides read TGCGCCAGCAGCTTTGACAATGAGCAGTTCTTC. Its translation reads: CASSFDNEQFF.